This T cell receptor beta chain was identified in a study of shared clonotypes between healthy human individuals. Study context: Those who served as donors were a couple of women and a few men between the ages of 18 and 49. General study findings and limits: Relative to memory subsets, naive subsets generally showed larger estimated richness.

TCRdb's copy holds only in-frame clones and misses some; the assay was immunoSEQ multiplex PCR. The sample contains approximately 2,000,000 clones, around 95% of which appear only once. CD45RO-negative cells were positively selected for CCR7, leaving out terminally differentiated effector memory CD45RA+ cells. Free of recent acute infections or vaccinations, the donors were healthy HIV-negative adults. Germline V gene sequence: CDR1 MDHEN, CDR2 SYDVKM. Trimming at V came to 6 bases and at J to 5 bases, leaving 10 bases not matched to a gene. The CDR3 has 15 amino acids. Concerning this clone itself: Its antigen is undetermined.

Input material: naive CD8+ T cells from PBMCs. The chain links TRBV28 to TRBJ2-1, with TRBD1 matching over 7 bases. The origin of this receptor is a man younger than 30 in good health. Some clones in this sample may be carry-over from other donors' samples. This CDR3 is CASRELRDRNNEQFF. Here the CDR3 DNA reads TGTGCCAGCAGGGAACTCCGGGACAGAAACAATGAGCAGTTCTTC.